This paragraph reports one T cell receptor beta chain. This clonotype has more than one count but fewer than ten. What this receptor recognizes is not known. No base qualities exist here, and no much larger clone lies one base off it. These data originate in a study of identical twins listed by TCRdb under 2016. Concerning the study at large: To test whether fetal clonotypes persist, the study used deep sequencing on TCR alpha and beta repertoires from monozygotic twins, unrelated adults of various ages, and cord blood. To rule out contamination, the twin experiments were replicated at different times with different library preparation protocols. Findings and caveats that apply to the study as a whole: In monozygotic twins, recombination models systematically underestimated out-of-frame TCR alpha sharing, but the models matched the sharing seen between unrelated individuals. Abundant cord blood beta clonotypes had fewer insertions, young adult naive repertoires showed a similar but weaker trend, and memory repertoires showed no such trend. Compared with coincidental sharing between unrelated individuals, an excess of low generation-probability sequences was observed among out-of-frame TCR alpha sequences shared between twins. In beta out-of-frame sequences, excess twin sharing was weaker, because having fewer shared sequences lowered the signal-to-noise ratio. Because the same donors could not be followed over many years, the conclusions depended on cross-sectional statistical analysis. Zero-insertion analyses could be partly confounded by invariant T cells such as MAIT and iNKT, though diverse VJ usage argued against such confounding for most clonotypes.

Receptor libraries were prepared by 5' RACE. The data were produced on an Illumina HiSeq 2000. Template switching introduced a universal primer binding site; the final cDNA contained a unique molecular identifier, enabling accurate counting of TCR cDNA molecules. First-strand cDNA for TCR alpha and beta chains was synthesized from specific primers in the conserved constant-segment region. To control for contamination, every cDNA library was double barcoded, receiving both a SMART-Mk sample barcode and Illumina barcodes. TruSeq adapter sequences, together with Illumina sample barcodes, were added in two successive PCR steps. The TCR alpha and beta cDNA libraries were sequenced on the Illumina HiSeq platform using custom primers. The paper's data handling went like this. MiGEC processed the raw reads to extract unique molecular identifiers, while MiXCR was used to determine the CDR3 positions. For each individual, recombination models were inferred using an EM algorithm with the repgenHMM and IGoR tools. The analysis of shared clonotypes was done with the tcR package in R, with sharing normalized by the product of cloneset sizes. To study raw recombination without the effects of thymic and clonal selection, out-of-frame nonproductive sequences were analyzed. In-frame beta chains were kept once TCRdb had trimmed the public reads at Q25 with fastp and called clones with MiXCR. Rows with a matching CDR3 protein are joined into one entry that keeps the most common DNA and genes. The V and J calls were not made by the authors but by TCRdb's processing. The sample table contains hundreds of thousands of distinct CDR3 sequences; only one count was recorded for 15% to 20% of them. The ten largest clones represent around 13% of the sample.

Via the germline V gene (reference sequence), CDR1 is DFQATT and CDR2 SNEGSKA. The CDR3 goes from the cysteine to the phenylalanine over 13 residues. The only DNA kept is the CDR3, 39 bases in frame from the first base. Every donor was a healthy Caucasian. The twin cohort consisted of three pairs of female monozygotic twins, all aged about 18 to 29 years. RNA for TCR libraries was isolated from peripheral blood mononuclear cells. These data also formed part of another study, on T cells expressing NK-cell markers. Reported in the second study: About 8 donors provided sorted CD3+CD56+NKG2C+, CD3+CD56+NKG2C- and CD3+CD56-NKG2C+ T-cell subsets, whose TCR beta-chain repertoires were profiled. Among the eight sequenced donors, only one was HCMV-seronegative, while the other seven were HCMV-seropositive. To restrict sorting to alphabetaTCR-expressing T cells, an anti-gammadeltaTCR antibody was added in several experiments. In several donors, the dominant CD3+CD56+NKG2C+ clonotypes were found to rank among the top 10 CD8+ clonotypes and to make up roughly 1.0-7.5% of CD8+ T cells. Those dominant clonotypes were again the most abundant among CD3+CD56-NKG2C+ cells in a few donors, at about 25-65%. Whether the expanded NKG2C-expressing T cell clones were specific for HCMV antigens remained unclear. All eight donors whose samples were sequenced were randomly selected healthy volunteers, three of them men and five women. A commercial ELISA kit detecting HCMV-specific IgG in serum was used to determine HCMV serostatus. For more than five donors, bulk peripheral blood T-cell repertoires were also sequenced from unsorted PBMC. MIGEC handled demultiplexing of the reads and grouping by UMI, while MiTCR was used to assemble and quantify clonotypes. Only TCR cDNA sequences supported by at least two reads were kept to exclude erroneous sequences. The tcR package was used for downstream repertoire analysis, and clonotypes were matched between fractions using CDR3 nucleotide sequence together with V segment. VDJmatch was used to annotate antigen specificity against VDJdb, with one amino acid substitution in CDR3 allowed.

The sequence was obtained from a woman aged 18-35 years in good health. The chain employs TRBV20-1 and TRBJ2-1; the D gene is perhaps TRBD2, from 6 matching bases. The sample was PBMCs. The DNA reads TGCAGGGGGACTTTCGGGAGTATACGTGAGCAGTTCTTC. This translates into CRGTFGSIREQFF.